The present TCR beta chain was sequenced within a study of T-cell reconstitution after alpha-beta-depleted transplantation in children. Unique molecular identifiers were used to barcode this TCRbeta library. Using its own MiXCR run on the PCR reads, TCRdb lists one record per CDR3 protein. The data contain about a million distinct CDR3 sequences, around 30% of them singletons. From germline, CDR1 is MRHNA and CDR2 SNTAGT. The CDR3 spans 16 residues. After removal of 6 bases from V and 4 bases from J, the junction contained 12 bases not matched to a gene. The chain employs TRBV6-4 and TRBJ2-3; TRBD1 matches 8 bases. The TCR was taken from a boy under two years old who had a stem cell transplant for SCID, so the T cells may come from the graft donor. The sample in question was PBMCs, mostly from graft donor cells, obtained 360 days after TCRalphabeta/CD19-depleted stem cell transplant. CDR3 sequence: CASRYPQGALADTQYF. DNA of the CDR3: TGTGCCAGCAGGTACCCTCAGGGGGCTCTGGCAGATACGCAGTATTTT.